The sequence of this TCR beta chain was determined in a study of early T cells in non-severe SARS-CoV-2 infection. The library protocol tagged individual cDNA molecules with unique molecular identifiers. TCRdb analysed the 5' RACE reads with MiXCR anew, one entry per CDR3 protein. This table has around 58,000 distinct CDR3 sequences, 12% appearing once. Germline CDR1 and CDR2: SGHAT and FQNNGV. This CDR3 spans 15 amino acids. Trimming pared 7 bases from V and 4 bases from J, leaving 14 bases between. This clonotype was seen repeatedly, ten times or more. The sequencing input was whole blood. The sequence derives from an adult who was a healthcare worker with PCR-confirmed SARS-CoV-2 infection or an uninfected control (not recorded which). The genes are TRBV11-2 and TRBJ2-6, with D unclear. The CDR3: CASIKNPSGANVLTF. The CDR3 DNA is TGTGCCAGCATCAAGAACCCCTCCGGGGCCAACGTCCTGACTTTC. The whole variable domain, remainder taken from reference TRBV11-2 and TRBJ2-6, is EAGVAQSPRYKIIEKRQSVAFWCNPISGHATLYWYQQILGQGPKLLIQFQNNGVVDDSQLPKDRFSAERLKGVDSTLKIQPAKLEDSAVYLCASIKNPSGANVLTFGAGSRLTVL.